This T cell receptor beta chain was obtained from a study of cytomegalovirus exposure and HLA in healthy donors (TCRdb year 2017). With respect to the entire study: An earlier analysis of about 560 of the donors reported under 300 Gb of sequence data and 117 million unique TCR beta sequences obtained from around 190 million T cells. Donor age, sex, ethnicity and CMV serostatus were compiled together with the repertoire data. A separate validation cohort of some 130 different subjects was used in addition to the approximately 670-subject first cohort. Among approximately 370 genotyped donors of the cohort, an average of around 220,000 unique TCR beta nucleotide sequences was sequenced per donor, of which 15% to 20% were non-productive. A later analysis re-examined previously published TCR beta repertoires from just over 650 donors and added high-resolution HLA genotyping to investigate patterns of TCR occurrence. The number of typed donors differed by locus: roughly 620-640 for A, B, C, DRB1 and DQB1; 500 to 550 for DQA1; some 590 for DPA1; and around 490 for DPB1. A later genetic analysis took genome-wide SNP genotypes for about three fifths of the roughly 670 donors and used that subset as a discovery cohort. The T cell repertoires of under 750 subjects were profiled by immunosequencing and related to cytomegalovirus serostatus. Of the roughly 400 genotyped donors, 81% were placed in the genetic ancestry cluster associated with self-reported Caucasian donors. Both class I and class II loci were covered by HLA typing, at four-digit resolution. Rather than using new phenotypic data, the later analysis identified candidate immune exposures from TCR beta sequences and from how often those sequences occurred across donors. The study aimed to test whether signatures of past pathogen exposure could be identified by cataloging public T cell receptors. An early release that covered roughly 600 HLA-typed donors contained around 300 gigabases of sequencing data and some 87 million unique TCR sequences. High-throughput TCR immunosequencing, statistical association of individual TCRs with disease status, and machine learning were combined to predict cytomegalovirus infection status. All discovery cohort repertoires had been generated using a single sequencing platform. To decide whether each TCR beta V gene segment behaved as functional or pseudogenic, an earlier analysis of approximately 620 of the donors relied on high-throughput TCR beta sequencing. Four or five DR-DQ haplotypes were handled as single units for association and clustering, since linkage in the cohort was strong.

Taken from the germline V gene, the CDR1 and CDR2 loops are SNHLY and FYNNEI. The CDR3 sequence holds 16 residues, the cysteine and phenylalanine included. Only the CDR3 region is kept as DNA, spanning 48 bases read in frame from base 1. Libraries were built with the immunoSEQ multiplex PCR assay. For the multiplex PCR, a mixture combining 60 forward primers for TCR Vbeta segments and 13 reverse primers for TCR Jbeta segments was used. A multiplex PCR assay on genomic DNA amplified the CDR3 region of rearranged TCR beta genes. Amplified TCR beta libraries were sequenced as 87-base-pair reads on the Illumina HiSeq System. Regarding the original processing steps: In a later analysis, approximately 74 million unique TCR beta chains were counted across the roughly 610 repertoires, and around 10 million of these chains were shared by at least two donors. A nearest-neighbor algorithm error-corrected the raw reads and collapsed the reads into unique sequences, merging closely related sequences to remove PCR and sequencing errors. CDR3 sequences were aligned to IMGT reference sequences to assign V, D and J gene segments. For a sequence to be retained, a match of at least six nucleotides to both a V gene segment and a J gene segment was required. A rearrangement was called productive if the CDR3 had no stop codons and remained in frame with V and J, and every other rearrangement was called non-productive. Following IMGT convention, CDR3 was defined as the stretch from the second conserved V-encoded cysteine up to the conserved J-encoded phenylalanine. The earlier analysis of 587 of the donors excluded sequences that lacked an unambiguous match to a single V gene segment. An earlier analysis of several hundred of the donors classified V segments as functional when productive rearrangements were above 56.7% and as segregating when the standard deviation between donors was above 5%. A statistical classification framework was developed to diagnose cytomegalovirus status using the catalog of TCR beta chain sequences. A later analysis assigned V and J genes by comparing TCR nucleotide sequences with IMGT/GENE-DB human TR gene sequences. In a later analysis, CDR3 sequences and most-parsimonious VDJ recombination scenarios were assigned using the TCRdist pipeline. In a later analysis, every TCR beta chain was defined by the combination of its CDR3 amino acid sequence and its V-gene family, and reads without a unique V-gene family were dropped. To address suspected cross-contamination and a sequencing artifact, a later analysis removed 450 to 700 highly shared, low-generation-probability nucleotide sequences. In a later analysis, a clonal expansion index was calculated for each public chain from normalized within-repertoire ranks of inferred template counts. In a later analysis, generation probabilities were computed using a VDJ recombination model fitted to out-of-frame rearrangements, and the results were checked against IGoR. A later analysis scored TCR-TCR, TCR-HLA and TCR-CMV co-occurrence with hypergeometric tests, applying a repertoire-size bias correction to TCR pairs. False discovery rates were estimated in a later analysis by permuting HLA or CMV assignments 20 times. A later analysis grouped co-occurring TCRs with DBSCAN, adding TCRdist sequence similarity when clustering within HLA-allele-positive subsets. Repertoires with fewer than 30,000 or more than 120,000 public chains were left out of co-occurrence clustering, as were about 5 repertoires with anomalous nucleotide sharing. The table comes from immuneACCESS by way of TCRdb, which keeps in-frame sequences with V and J called. Part of the clones is missing from these tables; in studies checked, under half for an unresolved V gene and the rest for unknown reasons. V, J and clone size reflect that table, while D and trimming were determined from the DNA. The sample includes approximately 170,000 clones, with around 83% observed a single time. The top ten clonotypes cover 4.1% of the sample.

This clone was seen only once. This clone's antigen is unknown. A read error may account for a junction end that differs from germline. The cohort comprised hundreds of healthy bone marrow donors. Cohort members were all nominally healthy when sampled, although unrecorded immune exposures were likely present. The donor tested CMV seropositive, placing the donor among the roughly 300 seropositive members of the cohort. Every donor gave a peripheral blood sample, and the peripheral blood mononuclear cells from that sample were used for TCR beta sequencing. The Qiagen DNeasy Blood Extraction Kit was used to extract genomic DNA from the blood cell samples. Overall study outcomes, separate from this receptor: Three of the identified cytomegalovirus-associated TCR beta chains were confirmed in vitro to be specific for cytomegalovirus antigens. In a later genetic analysis, fewer N-insertions in productive TCRs were reported among donors in an Asian-associated ancestry cluster than the roughly 670-donor mean. Some IMGT-functional V segments, including TRBV6-2 and TRBV6-3, could not be distinguished by the 87-base-pair reads and were therefore excluded. The classifier was reported to diagnose cytomegalovirus status with high specificity and sensitivity in both the original cohort and the validation cohort. Because some donors lacked HLA typing at each locus, the association tests relied only on the typed subset. Compared with equally common non-associated chains, HLA-associated TCR beta chains in a later analysis were more clonally expanded and had lower generation probabilities. While some public TCRs were present in many individuals, most TCR sequences turned up only very rarely across donors. Roughly 17 rarely observed V segments, including chromosome 9 orphons, were excluded from the earlier analysis of about 600 of the donors because counts were too low. A further reported finding was that TCR beta sequences accurately predicted the HLA-A and HLA-B alleles for most subjects in the first cohort. In a later genetic analysis, a missense DCLRE1C variant was associated with V-gene and J-gene trimming of TCR beta chains, and the association was replicated in an independent cohort. When HLA alleles, especially DR and DQ, strongly co-occurred, TCR associations were difficult to assign to individual alleles. According to a later analysis, parvovirus B19, influenza, CMV and Epstein-Barr virus appeared linked to several top co-occurrence clusters. A group of highly shared sequence variants was considered likely to be a technical artifact of the sequencing pipeline. Correlated functional status among segregating V segments might be attributable to linkage disequilibrium, but an unknown experimental factor could not be ruled out. Specific HLA alleles were associated with more than 15,000 TCR beta sequences at a false discovery rate of 0.05 in a later analysis. According to the authors, the approach could potentially be generalized to other disease states and immunological phenotypes. Presence/absence analyses assumed roughly uniform sequencing depth across donors, an assumption that may not hold. The study gave a list of over 150 TCR beta chains associated with cytomegalovirus. Immune exposure information for the cohort was limited to CMV serostatus. In a later analysis, most CMV-associated TCR beta chains were found to appear HLA-restricted, with HLA associations seemingly driven largely by CMV exposure. In this cohort, only TCR beta chains were sequenced, and detectable features were limited by the absence of alpha or paired-chain data. Broadly in line with IMGT annotations, most TCR beta V segments showed up in productive rearrangements about 87% or about 30% of the time in an earlier analysis of under 700 of the donors. According to a later analysis, TCR association rates differed among HLA loci, with DRB1 alleles showing the most associated TCRs and HLA-C alleles showing the fewest.

Sequenced input: PBMCs. The sequence came from a man aged 45-65 years in good health and CMV-seropositive. The receptor chain draws on TRBV2 and TRBJ1-2; a confident D gene designation cannot be given. The DNA reads as follows: TGTGCCAGCAGGGAAGACTTACGCGGGTACCCCATCGGCTACACCTTC. It is translated as CASREDLRGYPIGYTF.